These T cell receptor beta chains were read from a single sample in a study of shared clonotypes between healthy human individuals. The data were produced by immunoSEQ multiplex PCR, yet TCRdb's version contains in-frame clones alone and is incomplete. This repertoire shows around 1,100,000 clones, around 77% found once; its top ten account for 0.89%. The sequenced material came from memory CD4+ T cells from PBMCs. These receptors were collected from a man between 18 and 35 years old in good health. Some clones in this sample may be carry-over from other donors' samples. Both conserved end residues are part of each CDR3. The D gene is left open where the match is weak. The size of a clone is reported for some rows only, either as once, few or many, or as a class for expanded clones.

V gene: TRBV27; clone size: few; J gene: TRBJ2-5; D gene: TRBD1; CDR3 DNA: TGTGCCAGCAGTTTATCGGGGACAGGCTGGGAGACCCAGTACTTC; CDR3 protein: CASSLSGTGWETQYF
V gene: TRBV5-1; clone size: -; J gene: TRBJ1-1; D gene: TRBD1; CDR3 DNA: TGCGCCAGCGGGGACAGCCAGAACACTGAAGCTTTCTTT; CDR3 protein: CASGDSQNTEAFF
V gene: TRBV7-9; clone size: -; J gene: TRBJ1-2; D gene: TRBD1; CDR3 DNA: TGTGCCAGCAGCTTAGCCGGGACAGGGGTTGGCTACACCTTC; CDR3 protein: CASSLAGTGVGYTF
V gene: TRBV29-1; clone size: once; J gene: TRBJ1-2; D gene: -; CDR3 DNA: TGCAGCGTTGAAGTCGGCCTCGTGCGGGGCTACACCTTC; CDR3 protein: CSVEVGLVRGYTF
V gene: TRBV30; clone size: -; J gene: TRBJ2-1; D gene: -; CDR3 DNA: TGTGCCTGGAGTCGCCGCCGGGGCCGGAGCTCCTACAATGAGCAGTTCTTC; CDR3 protein: CAWSRRRGRSSYNEQFF
V gene: TRBV27; clone size: -; J gene: TRBJ2-3; D gene: -; CDR3 DNA: TGTGCCAGCAGAGGGGCGGGTGGTCCGCAGTATTTT; CDR3 protein: CASRGAGGPQYF
V gene: TRBV21-1; clone size: once; J gene: TRBJ2-7; D gene: -; CDR3 DNA: TGTGCCAGCAGACTCCACTGGGACTTCTACGAGCAGTACTTC; CDR3 protein: CASRLHWDFYEQYF
V gene: TRBV7-3; clone size: -; J gene: TRBJ2-1; D gene: TRBD1; CDR3 DNA: TGTGCCAGCAGCTTAGTCGGACAGGGTGAGCAGTTCTTC; CDR3 protein: CASSLVGQGEQFF
V gene: TRBV7-3; clone size: -; J gene: TRBJ1-1; D gene: -; CDR3 DNA: TGTGCCAGCAGCTTATGGGCAGGGGAGAACACTGAAGCTTTCTTT; CDR3 protein: CASSLWAGENTEAFF
V gene: TRBV29-1; clone size: -; J gene: TRBJ2-1; D gene: TRBD2; CDR3 DNA: TGCAGCGTTGTGGGACTAGCGGGTATATACAATGAGCAGTTCTTC; CDR3 protein: CSVVGLAGIYNEQFF
V gene: TRBV2; clone size: once; J gene: TRBJ2-3; D gene: -; CDR3 DNA: TGTGCCTCCCAATACGGGTCTAGCATCACAGATACGCAGTATTTT; CDR3 protein: CASQYGSSITDTQYF
V gene: TRBV4-2; clone size: once; J gene: TRBJ2-1; D gene: TRBD2; CDR3 DNA: TGTGCCAGCAGCCAAGATTGGTCTAGCGGGTACAATGAGCAGTTCTTC; CDR3 protein: CASSQDWSSGYNEQFF
V gene: TRBV6-6; clone size: -; J gene: TRBJ2-1; D gene: -; CDR3 DNA: TGTGCCAGCTGGAGCTCCTACAATGAGCAGTTCTTC; CDR3 protein: CASWSSYNEQFF
V gene: TRBV7-3; clone size: many; J gene: TRBJ1-2; D gene: -; CDR3 DNA: TGTGCCAGCAGCACTCATTACAGGGATGGCTACACCTTC; CDR3 protein: CASSTHYRDGYTF
V gene: TRBV10-3; clone size: few; J gene: TRBJ1-5; D gene: -; CDR3 DNA: TGTGCCATCAGCCAGGGGATGGATCAGCCCCAGCATTTT; CDR3 protein: CAISQGMDQPQHF
V gene: TRBV2; clone size: -; J gene: TRBJ2-6; D gene: TRBD1; CDR3 DNA: TGTGCCAGCAGTCCGGGACAGGGGAACTCTGGGGCCAACGTCCTGACTTTC; CDR3 protein: CASSPGQGNSGANVLTF
V gene: TRBV29-1; clone size: -; J gene: TRBJ1-2; D gene: TRBD1; CDR3 DNA: TGCAGCGCTGCGACAGGGGAGGACTATGGCTACACCTTC; CDR3 protein: CSAATGEDYGYTF
V gene: TRBV4-3; clone size: -; J gene: TRBJ2-3; D gene: -; CDR3 DNA: TGCGCCAGCAGCCAAGGGGGGCCATCCCCCACCGATACGCAGTATTTT; CDR3 protein: CASSQGGPSPTDTQYF
V gene: TRBV28; clone size: -; J gene: TRBJ1-3; D gene: TRBD1; CDR3 DNA: TGTGCCAGCAAGGGACAGGGGGTAAACACCATATATTTT; CDR3 protein: CASKGQGVNTIYF
V gene: TRBV10-3; clone size: -; J gene: TRBJ1-5; D gene: -; CDR3 DNA: TGTGCCATCAGTGAACGACCAGGACAGAATAGCAATCAGCCCCAGCATTTT; CDR3 protein: CAISERPGQNSNQPQHF
V gene: TRBV7-9; clone size: -; J gene: TRBJ1-4; D gene: -; CDR3 DNA: TGTGCCAGCAGCTTTTGGACAGCGAAGGAATTTAATGAAAAACTGTTTTTT; CDR3 protein: CASSFWTAKEFNEKLFF
V gene: TRBV27; clone size: -; J gene: TRBJ1-2; D gene: TRBD1; CDR3 DNA: TGTGCCAGCAGTTTATCCTGGACAGGGGACTATGGCTACACCTTC; CDR3 protein: CASSLSWTGDYGYTF
V gene: TRBV5-1; clone size: -; J gene: TRBJ2-5; D gene: -; CDR3 DNA: TGCGCCAGCAGAAGGGACCCGCAAGGGGAGACCCAGTACTTC; CDR3 protein: CASRRDPQGETQYF
V gene: TRBV25-1; clone size: -; J gene: TRBJ2-2; D gene: -; CDR3 DNA: TGTGCCAGCAGTTTCTACGGGGAGCTGTTTTTT; CDR3 protein: CASSFYGELFF
V gene: TRBV28; clone size: -; J gene: TRBJ2-6; D gene: -; CDR3 DNA: TGTGCCAGCAGTTCCGCACTGAACGTCCTGACTTTC; CDR3 protein: CASSSALNVLTF
V gene: TRBV9; clone size: -; J gene: TRBJ2-1; D gene: TRBD2; CDR3 DNA: TGTGCCAGCAGCGTAGGCGTAGCGGGCCACTCCTACAATGAGCAGTTCTTC; CDR3 protein: CASSVGVAGHSYNEQFF
V gene: TRBV30; clone size: -; J gene: TRBJ1-2; D gene: TRBD1; CDR3 DNA: TGTGCCTGGAGCGAAAGGACAGGGCTAGGCTACACCTTC; CDR3 protein: CAWSERTGLGYTF
V gene: TRBV4-2; clone size: -; J gene: TRBJ2-6; D gene: -; CDR3 DNA: TGTGCCAGCAGCCAAGGACGAATTTCTGGGGCCAACGTCCTGACTTTC; CDR3 protein: CASSQGRISGANVLTF
V gene: TRBV6-6; clone size: -; J gene: TRBJ1-2; D gene: -; CDR3 DNA: TGTGCCAGCAGCCCCCGATCTCCGAACTATGGCTACACCTTC; CDR3 protein: CASSPRSPNYGYTF
V gene: TRBV10-2; clone size: -; J gene: TRBJ2-5; D gene: -; CDR3 DNA: TGCGCCAGCAAAGGGCTGGAGACCCAGTACTTC; CDR3 protein: CASKGLETQYF
V gene: TRBV7-9; clone size: -; J gene: TRBJ1-4; D gene: -; CDR3 DNA: TGTGCCAGCAGCCCTCAGGGAGGAACTAATGAAAAACTGTTTTTT; CDR3 protein: CASSPQGGTNEKLFF
V gene: TRBV30; clone size: -; J gene: TRBJ2-5; D gene: -; CDR3 DNA: TGTGCCTGGACGGGGCTGGGCGAAGAGACCCAGTACTTC; CDR3 protein: CAWTGLGEETQYF